Below, 3 T cell receptor beta chains from the same sample are listed, as sequenced in a study of OX40 agonist ivuxolimab in advanced cancers. TCRdb's copy holds only in-frame clones and misses some; the assay was immunoSEQ multiplex PCR. The table includes around 77,000 clones, 75% to 85% detected once. Sequencing was performed on CD4+ or CD8+ T cells sorted from blood, taken in a trial of the OX40 agonist ivuxolimab. Receptors were obtained from an adult with an advanced solid tumor such as melanoma, head and neck, liver or kidney cancer.

This chain joins TRBV7-2 and TRBJ1-5; no firm D call. Looked up from germline, CDR1 is SGHTA and CDR2 is FQGNSA. V was cut by 5 bases and J by 13 bases, with 12 bases left in between. The CDR3 is 11 amino acids. CDR3: CASSLREVQHF. As DNA, the CDR3 is TGTGCCAGCAGCCTGCGGGAAGTACAGCATTTT.

Comment on this clone: Other DNA sequences from this sample encode an identical CDR3 as well. The chain carries TRBV2 and TRBJ1-5, with 10 bases fitting TRBD1. The junction had 2 bases not matched to a gene; V was cut back by 8 bases and J by 4 bases. Germline V gene lookup returns CDR1 SNHLY and CDR2 FYNNEI. This CDR3 is built from 13 residues. The CDR3 loop reads CASRDRGNQPQHF. CDR3 DNA sequence: TGTGCCAGCCGGGACAGGGGAAATCAGCCCCAGCATTTT.

To note about this clone: A junction boundary mismatches the germline segment, possibly from a read error. V gene TRBV12-5 combines with J gene TRBJ2-7; tentatively, D is TRBD2 (5 bases). Germline V gene data show CDR1 as LGHNT and CDR2 as FRNRAP. This CDR3 is 10 amino acids long. The CDR3 is CASGLVATRF. The DNA of the CDR3 is TGTGCTAGTGGTTTGGTAGCTACTAGATTC. The variable domain in full, with the rest retrieved from reference TRBV12-5 and TRBJ2-7, is DARVTQTPRHKVTEMGQEVTMRCQPILGHNTVFWYRQTMMQGLELLAYFRNRAPLDDSGMPKDRFSAEMPDATLATLKIQPSEPRDSAVYFCASGLVATRFGPGTRLTVT.